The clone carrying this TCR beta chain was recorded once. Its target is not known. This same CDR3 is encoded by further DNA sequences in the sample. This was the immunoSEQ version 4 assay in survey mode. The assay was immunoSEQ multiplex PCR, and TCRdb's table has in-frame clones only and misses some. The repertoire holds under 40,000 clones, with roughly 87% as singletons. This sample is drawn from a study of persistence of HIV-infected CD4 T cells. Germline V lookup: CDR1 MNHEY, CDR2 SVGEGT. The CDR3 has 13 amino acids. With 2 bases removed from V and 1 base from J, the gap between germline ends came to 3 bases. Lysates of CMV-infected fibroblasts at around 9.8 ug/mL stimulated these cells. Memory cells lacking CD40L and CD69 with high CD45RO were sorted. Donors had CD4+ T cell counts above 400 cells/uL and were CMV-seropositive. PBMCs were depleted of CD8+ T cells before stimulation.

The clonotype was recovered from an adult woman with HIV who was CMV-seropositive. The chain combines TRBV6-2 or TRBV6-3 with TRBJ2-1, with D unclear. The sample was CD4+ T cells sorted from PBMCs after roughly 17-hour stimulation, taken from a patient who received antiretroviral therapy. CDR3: CASSYNSYNEQFF. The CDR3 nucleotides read TGTGCCAGCAGTTACAATTCCTACAATGAGCAGTTCTTC.